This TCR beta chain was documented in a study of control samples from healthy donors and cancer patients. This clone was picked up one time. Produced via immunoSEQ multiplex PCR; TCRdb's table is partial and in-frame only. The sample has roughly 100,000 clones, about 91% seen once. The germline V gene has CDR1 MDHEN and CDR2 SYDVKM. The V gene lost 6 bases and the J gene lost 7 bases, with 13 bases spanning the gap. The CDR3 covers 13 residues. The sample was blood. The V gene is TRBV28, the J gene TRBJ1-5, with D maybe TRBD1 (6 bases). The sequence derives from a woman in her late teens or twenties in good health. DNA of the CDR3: TGTGCCAGCAGCTCAGGGGCTGGACAGCCCCAGCATTTT. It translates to CASSSGAGQPQHF.